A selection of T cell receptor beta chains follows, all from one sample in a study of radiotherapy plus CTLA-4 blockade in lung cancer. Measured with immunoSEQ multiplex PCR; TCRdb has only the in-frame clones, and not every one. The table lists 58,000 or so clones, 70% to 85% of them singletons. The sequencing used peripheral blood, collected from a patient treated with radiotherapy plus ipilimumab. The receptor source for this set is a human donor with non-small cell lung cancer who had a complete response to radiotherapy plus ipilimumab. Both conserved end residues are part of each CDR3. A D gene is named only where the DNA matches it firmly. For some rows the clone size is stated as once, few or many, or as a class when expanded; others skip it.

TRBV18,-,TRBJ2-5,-,TGTGCCAGCTCACCAGGGCGAGAGACCCAGTACTTC,CASSPGRETQYF
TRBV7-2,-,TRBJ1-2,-,TGTGCCAGCAGTCAAGAAGTCAGGGGATATGGCTACACCTTC,CASSQEVRGYGYTF
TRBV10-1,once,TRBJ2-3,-,TGCGCCAGCAGTGAGTCCAAAGCTGGCACAGATACGCAGTATTTT,CASSESKAGTDTQYF
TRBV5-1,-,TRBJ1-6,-,TGCGCCAGCAGCTTTGGGGGCGAATCGAATTCACCCCTCCACTTT,CASSFGGESNSPLHF
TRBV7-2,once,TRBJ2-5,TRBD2,TGTGCCAGCAGCTCGACTCCCAGGACTAGAGGTGGGGAGACCCAGTACTTC,CASSSTPRTRGGETQYF
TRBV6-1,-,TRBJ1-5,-,TGTGCCAGCAGTGAGACTTCCCCGACAGGCTATAGCAATCAGCCCCAGCATTTT,CASSETSPTGYSNQPQHF
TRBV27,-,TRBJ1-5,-,TGTGCCAGCAGTTTTCGGGGGAAGGGCAATCAGCCCCAGCATTTT,CASSFRGKGNQPQHF
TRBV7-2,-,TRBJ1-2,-,TGTGCCAGCAGCTTATCCCGGGTTCATGGCTACACCTTC,CASSLSRVHGYTF
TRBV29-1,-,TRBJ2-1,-,TGCAGCGTTTACATAGGGGCCATCAATGAGCAGTTCTTC,CSVYIGAINEQFF
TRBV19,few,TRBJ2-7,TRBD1,TGTGCCAGTAGTCGACAGGGGTCGGATGAGCAGTACTTC,CASSRQGSDEQYF
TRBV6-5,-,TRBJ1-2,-,TGTGCCAGCAGTTATTCCGGGTACCCCCCATATGGCTACACCTTC,CASSYSGYPPYGYTF
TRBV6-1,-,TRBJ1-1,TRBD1,TGTGCCAGTGGGACAGGGTTCTATCGGACTGAAGCTTTCTTT,CASGTGFYRTEAFF
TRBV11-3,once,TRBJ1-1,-,TGTGCCAGCAGCTTAGCCGTCCAGGGGAACACTGAAGCTTTCTTT,CASSLAVQGNTEAFF
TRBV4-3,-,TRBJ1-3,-,TGCGCCAGCAGCCATCGCGGGGGGGGAGCTGGAAACACCATATATTTT,CASSHRGGGAGNTIYF
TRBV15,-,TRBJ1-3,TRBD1,TGTGCCACCAGCTTCGACAGGGCGTCTGGAAACACCATATATTTT,CATSFDRASGNTIYF
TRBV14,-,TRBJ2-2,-,TGTGCCAGCAGCCAAGTCGTAGTATCCACCGGGGAGCTGTTTTTT,CASSQVVVSTGELFF
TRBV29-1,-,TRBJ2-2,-,TGCAGCGTTCAGAGCTGGCCGGGGGACGGGGAGCTGTTTTTT,CSVQSWPGDGELFF
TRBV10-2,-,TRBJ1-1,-,TGCGCCAGCAGTGAGTTCATGAGGACTGAAGCTTTCTTT,CASSEFMRTEAFF
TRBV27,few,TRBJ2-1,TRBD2,TGTGCCAGCAGTTTATCGACTAGCGGGGGGGCCGTCTACAATGAGCAGTTCTTC,CASSLSTSGGAVYNEQFF
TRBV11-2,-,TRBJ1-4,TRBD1,TGTGCCAGCAGCACTCGGACAGGTTGGAATGAAAAACTGTTTTTT,CASSTRTGWNEKLFF
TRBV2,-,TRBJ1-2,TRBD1,TGTGCCAGCAGCCAGACAGGGTCTAGTAGTGGCTACACCTTC,CASSQTGSSSGYTF
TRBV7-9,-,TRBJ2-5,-,TGTGCCAGCAGCTCAACGCACAGAGAAGAGACCCAGTACTTC,CASSSTHREETQYF
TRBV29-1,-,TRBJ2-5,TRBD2,TGCAGCGTTGAAGAAGCTAGCGGGAGGGGAACGGTGCAGTACTTC,CSVEEASGRGTVQYF
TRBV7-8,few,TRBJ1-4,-,TGTGCCAGCACCTCCTCTTGGACACCAACTAATGAAAAACTGTTTTTT,CASTSSWTPTNEKLFF
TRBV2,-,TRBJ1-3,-,TGTGCCAGCAGTGGAGGGACACTTAGCTCTGGAAACACCATATATTTT,CASSGGTLSSGNTIYF
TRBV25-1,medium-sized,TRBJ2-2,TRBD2,TGTGCCAGCAGTAAGGGCGGACTAGCAGAGAACACCGGGGAGCTGTTTTTT,CASSKGGLAENTGELFF
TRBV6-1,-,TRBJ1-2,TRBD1,TGTGCCAGCAGACCGGGACAGGGGGCCCCGGGCTACACCTTC,CASRPGQGAPGYTF
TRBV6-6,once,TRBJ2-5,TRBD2,TGTGCCAGCAGTAGAAGGACTAGCCTGAGGGAGACCCAGTACTTC,CASSRRTSLRETQYF
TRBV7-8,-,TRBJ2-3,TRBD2,TGTGCCAGCAGCTTAGGCCTTGTTAGGACTAGGTTATCAGATACGCAGTATTTT,CASSLGLVRTRLSDTQYF
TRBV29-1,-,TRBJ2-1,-,TGCAGCGTTGAAGAGACACCCAACCATGAGCAGTTCTTC,CSVEETPNHEQFF
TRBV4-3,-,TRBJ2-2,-,TGCGCCAGCAGCCAAGCAGGCTCCGGGGAGCTGTTTTTT,CASSQAGSGELFF
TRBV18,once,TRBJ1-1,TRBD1,TGTGCCAGCTCACCGGACAGGGGCACTGAAGCTTTCTTT,CASSPDRGTEAFF
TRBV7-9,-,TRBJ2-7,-,TGTGCCAGCAGCCGAACCGGGGCAGGGGTGATTTTAGACGAGCAGTACTTC,CASSRTGAGVILDEQYF
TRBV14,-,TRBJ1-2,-,TGTGCCAGCAGCCAAGACAGGGGCTATGGCTACACCTTC,CASSQDRGYGYTF
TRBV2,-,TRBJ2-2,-,TGTGCCAGCAGTCCAGGGGTAAACACCGGGGAGCTGTTTTTT,CASSPGVNTGELFF
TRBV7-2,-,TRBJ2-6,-,TGTGCCAGCAGCCCAACAGGGACTGGGGCCAACGTCCTGACTTTC,CASSPTGTGANVLTF
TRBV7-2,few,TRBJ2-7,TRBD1,TGTGCCAGCAGCTTAGCGGGACAGGGGGCAGCCGAGCAGTACTTC,CASSLAGQGAAEQYF
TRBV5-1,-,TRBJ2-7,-,TGCGCCAGCAGCTTCCCTAAACAAAATACTAGCAGAAGCTCCTACGAGCAGTACTTC,CASSFPKQNTSRSSYEQYF
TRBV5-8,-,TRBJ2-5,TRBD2,TGTGCCAGCAGCTTGGCCGAACTAGCGCGTCAAGAGACCCAGTACTTC,CASSLAELARQETQYF
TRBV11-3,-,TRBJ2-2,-,TGTGCCAGCAGCTACCAGGGCAACACCGGGGAGCTGTTTTTT,CASSYQGNTGELFF